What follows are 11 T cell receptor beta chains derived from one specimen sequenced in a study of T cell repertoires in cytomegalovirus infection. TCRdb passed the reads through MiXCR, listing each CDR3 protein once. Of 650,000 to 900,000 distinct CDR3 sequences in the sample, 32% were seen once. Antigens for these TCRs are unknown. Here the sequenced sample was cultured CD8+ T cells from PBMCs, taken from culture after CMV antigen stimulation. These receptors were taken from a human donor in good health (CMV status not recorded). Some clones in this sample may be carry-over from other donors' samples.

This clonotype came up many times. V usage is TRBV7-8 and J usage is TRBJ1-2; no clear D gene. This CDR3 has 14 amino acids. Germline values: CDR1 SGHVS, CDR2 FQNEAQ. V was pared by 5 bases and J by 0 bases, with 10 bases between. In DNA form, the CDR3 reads TGTGCCAGCAGCCCACGGTCCGCTAACTATGGCTACACCTTC. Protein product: CASSPRSANYGYTF.

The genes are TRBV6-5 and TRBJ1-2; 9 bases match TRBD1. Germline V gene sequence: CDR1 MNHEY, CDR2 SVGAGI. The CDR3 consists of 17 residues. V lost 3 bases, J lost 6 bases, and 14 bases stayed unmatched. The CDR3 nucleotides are TGTGCCAGCAGTTATTATCTCCCGGGACAGGGATTGGATGGCTACACCTTC. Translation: CASSYYLPGQGLDGYTF.

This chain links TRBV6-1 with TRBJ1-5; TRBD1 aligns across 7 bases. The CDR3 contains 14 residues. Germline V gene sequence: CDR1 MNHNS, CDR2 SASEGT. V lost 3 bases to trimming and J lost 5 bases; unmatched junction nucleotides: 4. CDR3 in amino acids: CASSDRGFHQPQHF. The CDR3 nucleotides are TGTGCCAGCAGTGACAGGGGGTTCCATCAGCCCCAGCATTTT.

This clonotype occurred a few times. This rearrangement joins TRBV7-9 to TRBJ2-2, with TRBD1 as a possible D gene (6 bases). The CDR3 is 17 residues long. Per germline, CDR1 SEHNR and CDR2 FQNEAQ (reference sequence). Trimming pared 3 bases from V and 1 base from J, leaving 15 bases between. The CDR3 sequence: CASSFAPGTLNTGELFF. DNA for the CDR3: TGTGCCAGCAGCTTCGCTCCGGGGACACTGAACACCGGGGAGCTGTTTTTT.

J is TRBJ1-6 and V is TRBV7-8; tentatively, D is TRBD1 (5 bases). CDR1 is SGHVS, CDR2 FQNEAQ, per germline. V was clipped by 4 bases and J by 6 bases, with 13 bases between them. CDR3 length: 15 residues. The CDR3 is CASSSGADPNSPLHF. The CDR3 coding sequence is TGTGCCAGCAGCTCCGGGGCAGATCCTAATTCACCCCTCCACTTT.

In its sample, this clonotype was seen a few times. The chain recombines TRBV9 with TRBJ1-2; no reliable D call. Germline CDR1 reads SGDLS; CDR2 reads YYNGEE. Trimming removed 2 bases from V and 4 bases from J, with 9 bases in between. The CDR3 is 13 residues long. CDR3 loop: CASSVTKSYGYTF. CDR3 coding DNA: TGTGCCAGCAGCGTTACGAAGTCCTATGGCTACACCTTC.

CDR3 DNA sequence: TGTGCCAGCAGTTCCTCAGACAGGGAAACCGGGGAGCTGTTTTTT. It translates to CASSSSDRETGELFF. J is TRBJ2-2 and V is TRBV6-5, with 7 bases lining up with TRBD1. This CDR3 has 15 residues. Trimming took 4 bases from V and 5 from J; bases not matched to a gene: 7. Germline V gene lookup returns CDR1 MNHEY and CDR2 SVGAGI.

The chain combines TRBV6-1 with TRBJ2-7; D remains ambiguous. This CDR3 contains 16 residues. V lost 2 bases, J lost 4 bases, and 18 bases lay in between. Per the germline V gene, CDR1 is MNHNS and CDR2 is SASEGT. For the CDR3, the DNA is TGTGCCAGCAGTGAACCCTGGGTGGCCGGAGCGTACGAGCAGTACGTC. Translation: CASSEPWVAGAYEQYV.

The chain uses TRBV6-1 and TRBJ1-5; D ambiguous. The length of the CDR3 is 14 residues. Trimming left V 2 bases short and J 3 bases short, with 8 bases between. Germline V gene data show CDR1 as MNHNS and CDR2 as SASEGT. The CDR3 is CASSEIRNNQPQHF. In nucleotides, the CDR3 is TGTGCCAGCAGTGAAATCAGGAACAATCAGCCCCAGCATTTT.

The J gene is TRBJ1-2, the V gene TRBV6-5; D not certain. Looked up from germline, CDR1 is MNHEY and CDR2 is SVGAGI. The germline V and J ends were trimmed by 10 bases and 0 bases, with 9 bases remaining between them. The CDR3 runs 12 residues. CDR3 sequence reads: CATLGPNYGYTF. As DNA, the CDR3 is TGTGCCACCCTTGGACCTAACTATGGCTACACCTTC.

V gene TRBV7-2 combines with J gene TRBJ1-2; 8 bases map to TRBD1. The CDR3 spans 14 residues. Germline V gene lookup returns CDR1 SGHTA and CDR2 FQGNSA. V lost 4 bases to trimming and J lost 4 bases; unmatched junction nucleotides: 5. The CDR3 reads CASSYGTGIYGYTF. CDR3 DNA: TGTGCCAGCAGCTACGGGACAGGCATCTATGGCTACACCTTC.